Presented here are 22 T cell receptor beta chains from one specimen sequenced in a study of T-cell memory formation after mild COVID-19. TCRdb analysed the 5' RACE reads with MiXCR anew, one entry per CDR3 protein. The repertoire includes about 560,000 distinct CDR3 sequences, about 20% of them detected once, and roughly 8.1% sits in the top ten. Source material: PBMCs or a T cell subset sorted from them (not recorded which). All receptors come from an adult woman who had mild COVID-19 (a few samples of this study predate the infection). Cell type and time point are not known.

This clonotype was counted only a few times. Here the CDR3 reads CASSPLGSSYNSPLHF. For the CDR3, the DNA is TGTGCCAGCAGTCCCCTTGGGAGCTCCTATAATTCACCCCTCCACTTT. The chain employs TRBV28 and TRBJ1-6; D unclear. CDR3 length equals 16 residues. Per the germline V gene, CDR1 is MDHEN and CDR2 is SYDVKM. V dropped 5 bases and J dropped 0 bases, with 11 bases sitting between them.

This clonotype has only a few counts. V gene TRBV20-1 combines with J gene TRBJ2-7, with 14 positions matching TRBD2. CDR3 size: 16 residues. Unmatched junction bases numbered 9, after V lost 6 bases and J lost 2 bases. The germline V gene has CDR1 DFQATT and CDR2 SNEGSKA (reference sequence). The CDR3 loop is CSAGTSGSPRPYEQYF. The CDR3 DNA sequence: TGCAGTGCAGGGACTAGCGGGAGCCCCCGTCCCTACGAGCAGTACTTC.

The V gene is TRBV27, the J gene TRBJ2-1, with 10 bases aligning to TRBD1. CDR3 length: 15 residues. Germline V lookup: CDR1 MNHEY, CDR2 SMNVEV (reference sequence). V shed 8 bases and J 7 bases; nucleotides not matched to a gene: 11. As DNA, the CDR3 is TGTGCCAGCCTCCGCGGGACAGGGGCGGTGAATGAGCAGTTCTTC. Encoded protein: CASLRGTGAVNEQFF.

This sequence joins TRBV21-1 and TRBJ1-1. TRBV21-1 is annotated as a pseudogene. The CDR3 is 14 residues long. CDR3 protein: CATPGGDLNTEAFF. DNA of the CDR3: TGTGCCACGCCGGGGGGGGACCTGAACACTGAAGCTTTCTTT.

Ten or more counts support this clonotype. The V gene is TRBV7-2, the J gene TRBJ2-7; the match to TRBD1 covers 8 bases. Germline CDR1 and CDR2: SGHTA and FQGNSA. There are 13 residues in the CDR3. V lost 2 bases and J lost 4; bases outside the gene matches: 1. Here the CDR3 DNA reads TGTGCCAGCAGCTTACAGGGGGCATACGAGCAGTACTTC. Its translation is CASSLQGAYEQYF.

This clonotype was counted a single time. The chain combines TRBV5-6 with TRBJ1-1; unclear D gene. This CDR3 has 14 amino acids. Germline V gives CDR1 SGHDT, CDR2 YYEEEE. V was pared by 3 bases and J by 4 bases, with 13 bases between. The DNA for the CDR3 is TGTGCCAGCAGCTACCCCTCCGCGGGCACTGAAGCTTTCTTT. This gives the protein CASSYPSAGTEAFF.

This clonotype has just a few counts. The rearrangement uses TRBV15 and TRBJ2-1, with D unclear. V lost 1 base, J lost 6 bases, and 10 bases lay in between. CDR3 length equals 14 residues. CDR1 is LNHNV, CDR2 YYDKDF, per germline (reference sequence). CDR3: CATSRGTMGNEQFF. For the CDR3, the DNA is TGTGCCACCAGCAGAGGCACAATGGGCAATGAGCAGTTCTTC. The variable domain in full, with the rest retrieved from reference TRBV15 and TRBJ2-1, is DAMVIQNPRYQVTQFGKPVTLSCSQTLNHNVMYWYQQKSSQAPKLLFHYYDKDFNNEADTPDNFQSRRPNTSFCFLDIRSPGLGDTAMYLCATSRGTMGNEQFFGPGTRLTVL.

This clonotype has at least ten counts. This chain connects TRBV2 to TRBJ2-7; D is unresolved. CDR1 is SNHLY, CDR2 FYNNEI, per germline. Trimming removed 4 bases at V and 2 bases at J, with 12 bases between. The CDR3 length is 14 residues. The DNA for the CDR3 is TGTGCCAGCAGTGTTGGGCAGTTGGCCTACGAGCAGTACTTC. Translation gives CASSVGQLAYEQYF.

The rearrangement joins TRBV7-9 to TRBJ2-1; the D is unclear. V was cut by 5 bases and J by 7 bases, with 18 bases left in between. The CDR3 loop spans 15 amino acids. CDR1 and CDR2 from the germline V gene are SEHNR and FQNEAQ (reference sequence). CDR3 coding DNA: TGTGCCAGCAGCCGACCGGTGAGTTTCGGGAATGAGCAGTTCTTC. Its protein product is CASSRPVSFGNEQFF.

This chain uses TRBV7-2 with TRBJ2-5; tentatively, D is TRBD1 (5 bases). This CDR3 is built from 15 residues. With 3 bases removed from V and 1 base from J, the gap between germline ends came to 12 bases. Looked up from germline, CDR1 is SGHTA and CDR2 is FQGNSA. In DNA form, the CDR3 reads TGTGCCAGCAGCTTCAAGAGACAGCTCCAAGAGACCCAGTACTTC. Protein product: CASSFKRQLQETQYF.

The rearrangement uses TRBV9 and TRBJ1-1; D is unresolved. Trimming removed 0 bases from V and 5 bases from J, with 8 bases in between. The germline gives CDR1 SGDLS, CDR2 YYNGEE. The CDR3 is made up of 13 amino acids. This CDR3 reads CASSVGRATEAFF. CDR3 bases: TGTGCCAGCAGCGTAGGAAGGGCTACTGAAGCTTTCTTT.

This clonotype was recorded many times. The chain recombines TRBV3-1 with TRBJ2-2; 8 bases fit TRBD2. Germline loops: CDR1 LGHDT, CDR2 YNNKEL (reference sequence). V trimming: 4 bases; J trimming: 6 bases; junction bases outside the gene matches: 7. This CDR3 comprises 15 residues. The DNA for the CDR3 is TGTGCCAGCAGCCCGACTAGCGCCCTTGCCGGGGAGCTGTTTTTT. It codes for CASSPTSALAGELFF.

This clonotype has a count of ten or more. The chain couples TRBV18 to TRBJ2-3, with D hard to call. Trimming left V 1 base short and J 2 bases short, with 4 bases between. The CDR3 extends over 13 amino acids. From germline, CDR1 is KGHSH and CDR2 LQKENI. Written as DNA, the CDR3 is TGTGCCAGCTCACCACGAACCACAGATACGCAGTATTTT. Its protein is CASSPRTTDTQYF.

This clonotype was counted only a few times. The J gene is TRBJ2-2, the V gene TRBV29-1; D not certain. CDR1 and CDR2 (germline): SQVTM, ANQGSEA. The CDR3 totals 11 residues. V was clipped by 5 bases and J by 4 bases, with 5 bases between them. The CDR3 region has the DNA TGCAGCGTTAGGAGCACCGGGGAGCTGTTTTTT. Protein: CSVRSTGELFF.

V and J are TRBV10-3 and TRBJ2-3; TRBD2 matches 7 bases. The CDR3 contains 14 residues. Trimming cost V 10 bases and J 1 base; bases outside gene matches: 8. Per germline, CDR1 ENHRY and CDR2 SYGVKD. CDR3 sequence reads: CATLAGDRTDTQYF. The CDR3 nucleotides are TGTGCCACCCTGGCGGGAGACCGCACAGATACGCAGTATTTT.

This clonotype was counted a few times. V and J are TRBV11-2 and TRBJ1-1; D remains ambiguous. The germline V gene encodes CDR1 SGHAT and CDR2 FQNNGV. The CDR3 sequence is 13 residues long. V lost 0 bases to trimming and J lost 5 bases, with 7 bases between them. The CDR3 sequence is CASSLEWLTEAFF. CDR3 DNA sequence: TGTGCCAGCAGCTTAGAGTGGCTTACTGAAGCTTTCTTT.

This clonotype was recorded a few times. The chain is built from TRBV7-9 and TRBJ2-7, with 7 nucleotides matching TRBD1. This CDR3 region has 13 residues. J lost 2 bases, V lost 4 bases, and 2 bases had no gene match. Looked up from germline, CDR1 is SEHNR and CDR2 is FQNEAQ (reference sequence). The CDR3 loop reads CASSSTGPYEQYF. CDR3 in DNA: TGTGCCAGCAGCTCGACAGGGCCCTACGAGCAGTACTTC.

The V and J genes are TRBV7-8 and TRBJ2-1; 7 bases align to TRBD2. The CDR3 spans 19 residues. Germline lookup yields CDR1 SGHVS and CDR2 FQNEAQ. V dropped 2 bases and J dropped 0; count of bases not matched to a gene: 13. In nucleotides, the CDR3 is TGTGCCAGCAGCTTATCGCCCGGCGTTGAGCGGGACTCCTACAATGAGCAGTTCTTC. Translating it yields CASSLSPGVERDSYNEQFF.

This clonotype was observed a few times. The CDR3 region has the DNA TGCAGTGCTAGTACCGGGACAGGGTTGGAGCAGTACTTC. It translates to CSASTGTGLEQYF. This sequence joins TRBV20-1 and TRBJ2-7; 9 positions match TRBD1. CDR3 size: 13 residues. J lost 7 bases, V lost 3 bases, and 7 bases had no gene match. Germline loops: CDR1 DFQATT, CDR2 SNEGSKA (reference sequence).

The chain combines TRBV5-4 with TRBJ2-7, with a weak D call TRBD1 (6 bases). Germline values: CDR1 SGHNT, CDR2 YYREEE (reference sequence). The CDR3 is 17 residues long. Trimming took 5 bases from V and 2 from J, leaving 23 bases between them. CDR3 amino acids: CASSQDVVRGITYEQYF. CDR3 DNA sequence: TGTGCCAGCAGTCAAGACGTTGTAAGGGGGATTACCTACGAGCAGTACTTC.

The table lists this clonotype with many counts. The chain joins TRBV30 to TRBJ1-1; 9 nucleotides agree with TRBD1. Germline assignment: CDR1 GTSNPN and CDR2 SVGIG (reference sequence). V shed 7 bases, J shed 7 bases, and the junction held 4 bases outside the gene matches. The CDR3 loop spans 11 amino acids. This CDR3 reads CASRQGGEAFF. For the CDR3, the DNA is TGTGCCTCACGACAGGGGGGTGAAGCTTTCTTT.

There are a few counts of this clonotype. The chain joins TRBV5-1 to TRBJ1-4, with 7 bases lining up with TRBD1. V shed 6 bases and J 4 bases; nucleotides not matched to a gene: 3. The CDR3 is made up of 13 amino acids. The germline V gene has CDR1 SGHRS and CDR2 YFSETQ. The CDR3 coding sequence is TGCGCCAGCAAGACAGGGATTAATGAAAAACTGTTTTTT. Translation gives CASKTGINEKLFF. Combining the CDR3 with reference TRBV5-1 and TRBJ1-4 gives the whole variable domain KAGVTQTPRYLIKTRGQQVTLSCSPISGHRSVSWYQQTPGQGLQFLFEYFSETQRNKGNFPGRFSGRQFSNSRSEMNVSTLELGDSALYLCASKTGINEKLFFGSGTQLSVL.